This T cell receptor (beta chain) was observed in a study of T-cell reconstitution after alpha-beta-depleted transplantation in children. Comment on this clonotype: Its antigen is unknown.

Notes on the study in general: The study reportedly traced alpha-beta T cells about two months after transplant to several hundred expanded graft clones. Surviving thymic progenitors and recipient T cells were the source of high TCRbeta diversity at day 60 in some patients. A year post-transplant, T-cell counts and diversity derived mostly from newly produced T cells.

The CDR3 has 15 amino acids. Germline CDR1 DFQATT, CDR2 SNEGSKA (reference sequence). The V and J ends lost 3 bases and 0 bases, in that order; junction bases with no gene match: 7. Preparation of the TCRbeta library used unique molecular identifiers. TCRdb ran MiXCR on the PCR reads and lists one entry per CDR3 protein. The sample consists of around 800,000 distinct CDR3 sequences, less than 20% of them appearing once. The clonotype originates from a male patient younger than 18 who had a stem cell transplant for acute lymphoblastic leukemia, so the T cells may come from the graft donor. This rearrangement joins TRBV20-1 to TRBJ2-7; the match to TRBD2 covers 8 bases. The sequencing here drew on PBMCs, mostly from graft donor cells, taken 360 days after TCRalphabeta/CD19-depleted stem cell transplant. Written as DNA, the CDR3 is TGCAGTGCTAGTCCAACTAGCGGATACTCCTACGAGCAGTACTTC. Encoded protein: CSASPTSGYSYEQYF.